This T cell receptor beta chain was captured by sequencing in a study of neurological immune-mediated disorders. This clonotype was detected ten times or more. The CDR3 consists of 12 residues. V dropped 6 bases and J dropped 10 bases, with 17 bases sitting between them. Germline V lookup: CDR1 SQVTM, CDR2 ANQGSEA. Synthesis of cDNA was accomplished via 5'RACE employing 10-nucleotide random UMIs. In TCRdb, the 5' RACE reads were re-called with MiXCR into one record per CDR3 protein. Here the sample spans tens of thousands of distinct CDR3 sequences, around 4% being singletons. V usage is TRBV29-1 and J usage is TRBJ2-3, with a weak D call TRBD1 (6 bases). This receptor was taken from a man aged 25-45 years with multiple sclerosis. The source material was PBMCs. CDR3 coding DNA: TGCAGCGTCATCACTTTACAGGGATCGCAGTATTTT. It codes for CSVITLQGSQYF.